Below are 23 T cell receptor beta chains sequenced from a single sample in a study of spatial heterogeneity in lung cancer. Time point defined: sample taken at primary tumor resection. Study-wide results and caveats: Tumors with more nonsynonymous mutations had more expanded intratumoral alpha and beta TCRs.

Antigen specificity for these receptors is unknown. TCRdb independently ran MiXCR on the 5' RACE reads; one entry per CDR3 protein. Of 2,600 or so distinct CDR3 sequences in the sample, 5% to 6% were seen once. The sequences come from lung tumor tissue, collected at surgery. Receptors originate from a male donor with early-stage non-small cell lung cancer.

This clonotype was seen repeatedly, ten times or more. The CDR3 nucleotides read TGTGCCAGCAGCCTGTTTGCCGGCGAAGGGTGGATGGCCTACAATGAGCAGTTCTTC. It encodes CASSLFAGEGWMAYNEQFF. The rearrangement joins TRBV5-6 to TRBJ2-1, with D uncertain. The V gene lost 4 bases and the J gene lost 2 bases, with 25 bases spanning the gap. CDR1 and CDR2 (germline): SGHDT, YYEEEE. This CDR3 has 19 residues.

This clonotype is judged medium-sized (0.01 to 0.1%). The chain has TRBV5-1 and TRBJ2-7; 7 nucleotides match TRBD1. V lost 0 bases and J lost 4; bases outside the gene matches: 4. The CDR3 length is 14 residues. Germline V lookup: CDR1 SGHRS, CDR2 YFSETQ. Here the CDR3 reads CASSLGQGRYEQYF. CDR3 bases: TGCGCCAGCAGCTTGGGACAGGGAAGATACGAGCAGTACTTC. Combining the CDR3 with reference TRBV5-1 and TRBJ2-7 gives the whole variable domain KAGVTQTPRYLIKTRGQQVTLSCSPISGHRSVSWYQQTPGQGLQFLFEYFSETQRNKGNFPGRFSGRQFSNSRSEMNVSTLELGDSALYLCASSLGQGRYEQYFGPGTRLTVT.

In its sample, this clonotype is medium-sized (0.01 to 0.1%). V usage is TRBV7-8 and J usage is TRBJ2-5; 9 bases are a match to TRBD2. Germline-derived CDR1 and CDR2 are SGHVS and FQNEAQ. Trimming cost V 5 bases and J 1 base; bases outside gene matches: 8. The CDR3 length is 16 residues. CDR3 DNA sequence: TGTGCCAGCAGCCCGCGACTAGCGGAGATCCAAGAGACCCAGTACTTC. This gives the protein CASSPRLAEIQETQYF. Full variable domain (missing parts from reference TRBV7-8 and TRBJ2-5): GAGVSQSPRYKVAKRGQDVALRCDPISGHVSLFWYQQALGQGPEFLTYFQNEAQLDKSGLPSDRFFAERPEGSVSTLKIQRTQQEDSAVYLCASSPRLAEIQETQYFGPGTRLLVL.

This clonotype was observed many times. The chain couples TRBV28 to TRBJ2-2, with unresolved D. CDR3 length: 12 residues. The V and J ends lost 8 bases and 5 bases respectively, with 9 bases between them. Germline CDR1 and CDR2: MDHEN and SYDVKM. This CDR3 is CASLTLTGELFF. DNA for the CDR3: TGTGCCAGCTTAACTTTAACCGGGGAGCTGTTTTTT.

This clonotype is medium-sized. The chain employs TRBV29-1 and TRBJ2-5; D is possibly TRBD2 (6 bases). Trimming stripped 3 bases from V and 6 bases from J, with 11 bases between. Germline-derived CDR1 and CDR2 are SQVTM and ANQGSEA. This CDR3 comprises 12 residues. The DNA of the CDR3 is TGCAGCGTTGACGGGGCGGGGAAGACCCAGTACTTC. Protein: CSVDGAGKTQYF.

The chain's CDR3 is CATSAVLAGYSTDTQYF. The CDR3 bases are TGTGCCACCAGTGCCGTACTAGCGGGTTATTCCACAGATACGCAGTATTTT. The rearrangement links TRBV24-1 to TRBJ2-3, with 9 bases aligning to TRBD2. V lost 5 bases and J lost 2; bases outside the gene matches: 10. CDR3 size: 17 residues. Germline lookup yields CDR1 KGHDR and CDR2 SFDVKD.

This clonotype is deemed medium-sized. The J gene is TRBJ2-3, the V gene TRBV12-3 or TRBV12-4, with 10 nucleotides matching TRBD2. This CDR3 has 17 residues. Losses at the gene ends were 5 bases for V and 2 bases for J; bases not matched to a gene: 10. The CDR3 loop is CASSPFILAGFTDTQYF. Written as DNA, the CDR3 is TGTGCCAGCAGTCCTTTTATACTAGCGGGATTCACAGATACGCAGTATTTT.

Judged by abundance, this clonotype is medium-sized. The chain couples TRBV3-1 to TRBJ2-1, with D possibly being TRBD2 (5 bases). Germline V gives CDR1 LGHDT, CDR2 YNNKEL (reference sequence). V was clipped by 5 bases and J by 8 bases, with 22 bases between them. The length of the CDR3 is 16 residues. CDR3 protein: CASSDTEGDLSDEQFF. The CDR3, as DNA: TGTGCCAGCAGCGACACCGAGGGAGATCTGTCGGATGAGCAGTTCTTC.

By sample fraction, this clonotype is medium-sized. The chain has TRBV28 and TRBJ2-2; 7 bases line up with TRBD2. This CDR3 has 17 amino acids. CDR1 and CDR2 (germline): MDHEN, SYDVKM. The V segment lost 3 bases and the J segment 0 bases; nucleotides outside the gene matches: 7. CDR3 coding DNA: TGTGCCAGCAGTTTCATTGGGACTACCACGAACACCGGGGAGCTGTTTTTT. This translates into CASSFIGTTTNTGELFF.

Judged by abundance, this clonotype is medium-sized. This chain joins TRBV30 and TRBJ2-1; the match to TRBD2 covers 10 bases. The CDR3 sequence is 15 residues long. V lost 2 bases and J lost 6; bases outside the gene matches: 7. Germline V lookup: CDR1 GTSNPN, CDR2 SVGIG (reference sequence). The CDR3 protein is CAWSTASGRFNEQFF. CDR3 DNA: TGTGCCTGGAGTACAGCTAGCGGGAGATTCAATGAGCAGTTCTTC.

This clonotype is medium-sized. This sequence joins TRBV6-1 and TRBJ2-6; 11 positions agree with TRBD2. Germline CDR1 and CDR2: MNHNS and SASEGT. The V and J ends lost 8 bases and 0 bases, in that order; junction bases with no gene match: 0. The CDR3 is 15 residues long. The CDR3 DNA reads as TGTGCCAGCGGACTAGCGGGCTCTGGGGCCAACGTCCTGACTTTC. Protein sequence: CASGLAGSGANVLTF.

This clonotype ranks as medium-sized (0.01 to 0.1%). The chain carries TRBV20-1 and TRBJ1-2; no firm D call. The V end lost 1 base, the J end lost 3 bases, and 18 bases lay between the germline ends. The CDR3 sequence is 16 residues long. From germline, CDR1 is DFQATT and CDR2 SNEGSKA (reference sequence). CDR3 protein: CSARASLGSGDYGYTF. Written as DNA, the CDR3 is TGCAGTGCTAGAGCTTCTCTAGGGTCTGGGGACTATGGCTACACCTTC.

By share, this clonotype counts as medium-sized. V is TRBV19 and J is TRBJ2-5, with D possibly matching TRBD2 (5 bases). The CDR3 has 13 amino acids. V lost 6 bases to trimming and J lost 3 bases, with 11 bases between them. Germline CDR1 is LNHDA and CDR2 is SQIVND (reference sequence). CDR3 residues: CASSRLEEETQYF. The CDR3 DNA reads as TGTGCCAGTAGCAGATTGGAGGAAGAGACCCAGTACTTC.

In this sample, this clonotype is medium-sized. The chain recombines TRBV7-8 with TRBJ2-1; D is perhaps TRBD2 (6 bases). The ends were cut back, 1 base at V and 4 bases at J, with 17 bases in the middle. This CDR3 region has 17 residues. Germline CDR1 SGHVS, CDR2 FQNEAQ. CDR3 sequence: CASSLVPPSVLYNEQFF. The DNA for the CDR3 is TGTGCCAGCAGCTTAGTACCGCCTAGCGTCCTTTACAATGAGCAGTTCTTC.

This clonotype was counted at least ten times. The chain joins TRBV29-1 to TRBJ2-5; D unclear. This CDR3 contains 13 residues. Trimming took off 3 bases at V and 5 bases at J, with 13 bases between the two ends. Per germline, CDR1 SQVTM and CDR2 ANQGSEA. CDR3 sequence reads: CSVDPTIRETQYF. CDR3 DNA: TGCAGCGTTGACCCCACGATCAGGGAGACCCAGTACTTC.

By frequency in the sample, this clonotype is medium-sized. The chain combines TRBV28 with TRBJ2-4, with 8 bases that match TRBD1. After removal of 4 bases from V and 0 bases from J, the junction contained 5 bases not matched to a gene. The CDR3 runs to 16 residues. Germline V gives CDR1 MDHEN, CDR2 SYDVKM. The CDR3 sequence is CASSSQGAQAKNIQYF. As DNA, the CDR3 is TGTGCCAGCAGTTCTCAGGGGGCACAAGCCAAAAACATTCAGTACTTC.

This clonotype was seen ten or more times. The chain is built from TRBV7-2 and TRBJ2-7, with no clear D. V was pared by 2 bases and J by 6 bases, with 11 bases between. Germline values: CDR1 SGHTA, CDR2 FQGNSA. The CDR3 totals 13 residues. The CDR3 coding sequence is TGTGCCAGCAGCTTACACCAGGTCTCCGAGCAGTACTTC. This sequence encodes CASSLHQVSEQYF.

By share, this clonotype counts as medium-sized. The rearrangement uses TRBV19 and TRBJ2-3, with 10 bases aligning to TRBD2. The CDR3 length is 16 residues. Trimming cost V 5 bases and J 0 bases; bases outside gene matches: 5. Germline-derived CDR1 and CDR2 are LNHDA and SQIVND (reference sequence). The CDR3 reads CASSRLAGASTDTQYF. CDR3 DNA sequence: TGTGCCAGTAGTCGGCTAGCGGGAGCTAGCACAGATACGCAGTATTTT. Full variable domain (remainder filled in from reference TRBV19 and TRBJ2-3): DGGITQSPKYLFRKEGQNVTLSCEQNLNHDAMYWYRQDPGQGLRLIYYSQIVNDFQKGDIAEGYSVSREKKESFPLTVTSAQKNPTAFYLCASSRLAGASTDTQYFGPGTRLTVL.

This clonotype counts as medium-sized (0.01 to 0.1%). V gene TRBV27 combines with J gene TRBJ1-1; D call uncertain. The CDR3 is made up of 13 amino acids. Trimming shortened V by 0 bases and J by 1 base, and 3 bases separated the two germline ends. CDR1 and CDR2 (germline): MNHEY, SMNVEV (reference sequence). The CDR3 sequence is CASSLSRNTEAFF. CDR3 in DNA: TGTGCCAGCAGTTTATCACGGAACACTGAAGCTTTCTTT.

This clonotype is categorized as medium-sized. The CDR3 DNA reads as TGTGCCAGGCTTGACTTGATTTCCACCGGGGAGCTGTTTTTT. The encoded protein is CARLDLISTGELFF. The V and J genes are TRBV7-9 and TRBJ2-2, with D unclear. This CDR3 is built from 14 residues. CDR1 is SEHNR and CDR2 is FQNEAQ in the germline V gene (reference sequence). V was trimmed by 9 bases and J by 4 bases, leaving 15 bases between them.

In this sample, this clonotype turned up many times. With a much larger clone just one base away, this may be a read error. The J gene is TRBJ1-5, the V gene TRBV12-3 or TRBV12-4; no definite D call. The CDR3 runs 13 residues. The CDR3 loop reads CTSSLTGNQPQHF. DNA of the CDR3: TGTACCAGCAGTTTGACGGGGAATCAGCCCCAGCATTTT.

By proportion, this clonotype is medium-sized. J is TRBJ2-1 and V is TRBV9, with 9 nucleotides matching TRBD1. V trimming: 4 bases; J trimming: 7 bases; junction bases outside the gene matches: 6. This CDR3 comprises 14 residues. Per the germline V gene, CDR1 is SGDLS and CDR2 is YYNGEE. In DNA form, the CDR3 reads TGTGCCAGCAGCTACCGGGACAGGGATAATGAGCAGTTCTTC. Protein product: CASSYRDRDNEQFF.

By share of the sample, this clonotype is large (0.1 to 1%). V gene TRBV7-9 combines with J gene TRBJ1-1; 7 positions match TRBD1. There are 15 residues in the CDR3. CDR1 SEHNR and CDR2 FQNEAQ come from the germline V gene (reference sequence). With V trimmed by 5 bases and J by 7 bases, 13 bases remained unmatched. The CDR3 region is CASSPIGQARLEAFF. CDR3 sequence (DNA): TGTGCCAGCAGCCCAATCGGACAGGCTCGCCTTGAAGCTTTCTTT.